The rows below give T cell receptor beta chains drawn from one sample of a study of vaccination and CD4 T cells after COVID-19. TCRdb passed the PCR reads through MiXCR, listing each CDR3 protein once. Of about 20,000 distinct CDR3 sequences in the sample, about 23% are singletons; the top ten hold 7.8%. No antigen has been assigned to these receptors. The sample comprised cultured CD4+ T cells from blood. These receptors were obtained from a human donor with COVID-19. Both conserved end residues are part of each CDR3. D genes are given only for firm matches. Clone size is given for some rows only: seen once, a few or many times, or a class if the clone is expanded.

J	D	size	V	DNA	CDR3
TRBJ2-7	.	.	TRBV6-2/TRBV6-3	TGTGCCAGCAGTTACCAAACTGGGCGGTCTCACTCCTACGAGCAGTACTTC	CASSYQTGRSHSYEQYF
TRBJ1-5	.	.	TRBV28	TGTGCCAGCAGTTTAGGGCCGGGGGCAAAGCATTTT	CASSLGPGAKHF
TRBJ2-3	.	.	TRBV28	TGTGCCAGCAGCCAAGGTGCGGGATTAAAGGGCACAGATACGCAGTATTTT	CASSQGAGLKGTDTQYF
TRBJ1-1	.	medium-sized	TRBV7-2	TGTGCCAGCAGCCCCGACGGGGGAACGGGGACTGAAGCTTTCTTT	CASSPDGGTGTEAFF
TRBJ2-5	.	.	TRBV6-1	TGTGCCAGCAGGATCTCAGGGGTGGGGACCCAGTACTTC	CASRISGVGTQYF
TRBJ2-2	.	.	TRBV5-1	TGCGCCAGCAGCTTCCAGGGGCCGAACACCGGGGAGTTGTTTTTT	CASSFQGPNTGELFF
TRBJ2-3	.	.	TRBV5-3	TGTGCCAGCAGCTTGACCGGGGAGATGACAGATACGCAGTATTTT	CASSLTGEMTDTQYF
TRBJ1-2	TRBD1	few	TRBV12-3/TRBV12-4	TGTGCCAGCAGTTTAGGAGACAGGGGGCTTGGCTACACCTTC	CASSLGDRGLGYTF
TRBJ1-1	.	.	TRBV2	TGTGCCAGCAGTGAGGTAGGGATGAACACTGAAGCTTTCTTT	CASSEVGMNTEAFF
TRBJ2-7	.	few	TRBV20-1	TGCAGTGCCGGAACTAACGAGCAGTACTTC	CSAGTNEQYF
TRBJ1-5	.	.	TRBV18	TGTGCCAGCTCACCTGCAGATACCGGTCAGCCCCAGCATTTT	CASSPADTGQPQHF